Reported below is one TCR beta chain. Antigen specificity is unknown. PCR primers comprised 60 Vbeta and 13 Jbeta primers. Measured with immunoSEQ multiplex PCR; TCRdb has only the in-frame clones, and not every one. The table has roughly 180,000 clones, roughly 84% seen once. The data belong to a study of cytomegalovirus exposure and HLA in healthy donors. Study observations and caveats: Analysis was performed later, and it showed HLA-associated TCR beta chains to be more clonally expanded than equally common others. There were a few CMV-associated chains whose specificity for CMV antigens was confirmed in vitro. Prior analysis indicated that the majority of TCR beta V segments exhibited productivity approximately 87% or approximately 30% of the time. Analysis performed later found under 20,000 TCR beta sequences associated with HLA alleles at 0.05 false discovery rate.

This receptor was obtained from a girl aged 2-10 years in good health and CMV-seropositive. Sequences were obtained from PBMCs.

The CDR3 here is CASSLYSTSEGDTQYF. DNA for the CDR3: TGTGCCAGCAGTTTATACTCGACTAGCGAAGGAGATACGCAGTATTTT. The V gene is TRBV27, the J gene TRBJ2-3; TRBD2 aligns across 8 bases. Trimming removed 1 base from V and 5 bases from J; junction bases left unmatched: 8. Germline CDR1 reads MNHEY; CDR2 reads SMNVEV (reference sequence). CDR3 size: 16 residues.